This T cell receptor (beta chain) emerged from a study of patients and donors after allogeneic stem cell transplantation. TCRdb reprocessed the RT-PCR reads with MiXCR, giving one entry per CDR3 protein. The sample lists roughly 880,000 distinct CDR3 sequences; about a sixth were seen once. This sequence originates from a human donor who was either an allogeneic HSCT recipient or a stem cell or donor lymphocyte infusion donor (not recorded which). It is not recorded whose cells these are; they may come from a transplant donor. Sequenced sample: blood, either unsorted or a sorted T cell fraction (not recorded which).

For the CDR3, the DNA is TGTGCCATCCTTGGGACTAGAGGGGTCAATGAGCAGTTCTTC. It codes for CAILGTRGVNEQFF. The genes are TRBV10-3 and TRBJ2-1; 8 nucleotides align to TRBD2. There are 14 residues in the CDR3. CDR1 is ENHRY and CDR2 is SYGVKD in the germline V gene. With V trimmed by 8 bases and J by 6 bases, 9 bases remained unmatched.